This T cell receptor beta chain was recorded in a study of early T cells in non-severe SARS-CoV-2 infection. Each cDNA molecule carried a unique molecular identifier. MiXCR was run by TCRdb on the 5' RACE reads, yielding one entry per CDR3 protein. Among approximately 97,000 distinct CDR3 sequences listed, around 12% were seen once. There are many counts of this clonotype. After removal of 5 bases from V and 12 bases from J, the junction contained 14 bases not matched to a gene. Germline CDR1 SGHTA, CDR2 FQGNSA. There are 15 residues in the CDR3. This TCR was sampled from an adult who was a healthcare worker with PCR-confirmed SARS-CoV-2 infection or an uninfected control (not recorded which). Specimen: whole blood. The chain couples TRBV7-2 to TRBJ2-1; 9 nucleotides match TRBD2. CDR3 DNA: TGTGCCAGCAGCCCTAATAGCGGGAGATTTGGTGGGCAGTTCTTC. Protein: CASSPNSGRFGGQFF.